Below, one TCR beta chain is given with its context. Its antigen remains unknown. PCR primers comprised 60 Vbeta and 13 Jbeta primers. This table comes from immunoSEQ multiplex PCR, and its TCRdb copy is limited to in-frame clones, with some not included. Among about 120,000 clones listed, 65% to 85% were seen once. The source of the sample is a study of cytomegalovirus exposure and HLA in healthy donors. Regarding the study as a whole: About 87% or about 30% of the time was how often most TCR beta V segments were productive, according to an earlier analysis. A later analysis showed that HLA-associated TCR beta chains had undergone more clonal expansion than equally common others. Three chains linked to CMV were shown in vitro to be specific for CMV antigens.

Trimming left V 4 bases short and J 0 bases short, with 18 bases between. Germline assignment: CDR1 LNHDA and CDR2 SQIVND (reference sequence). The CDR3 spans 17 residues. The chain couples TRBV19 to TRBJ1-1; D is possibly TRBD1 (6 bases). Specimen: PBMCs. This sequence was found in a young man in good health and CMV-seropositive. CDR3 DNA sequence: TGTGCCAGTAGTACACCGAAAACAGGGTTGATGAACACTGAAGCTTTCTTT. Its protein is CASSTPKTGLMNTEAFF. The whole variable domain, filled in from reference TRBV19 and TRBJ1-1, reads DGGITQSPKYLFRKEGQNVTLSCEQNLNHDAMYWYRQDPGQGLRLIYYSQIVNDFQKGDIAEGYSVSREKKESFPLTVTSAQKNPTAFYLCASSTPKTGLMNTEAFFGQGTRLTVV.